The entry below describes one T cell receptor beta chain. The CDR3 extends over 14 amino acids. From germline, CDR1 is LNHDA and CDR2 SQIVND (reference sequence). V was pared by 4 bases and J by 3 bases, with 4 bases of the junction left unmatched. This specimen belongs to a study of blood T cell repertoires in COVID-19. Study context: COVID-19 samples collected from the United States, Italy and Spain covered acute and convalescent phases. From T cells, B-cell-depleted T cells, or PBMCs came the material, which was cDNA or gDNA.

Study members were between roughly 18 and 89 years old and lived in 20 to 30 US regions. All exposed participants met a person with COVID-19 within 2 weeks before entering the study. Clones were sequenced by immunoSEQ multiplex PCR, and TCRdb holds only the in-frame ones, with some missing. The sample lists about 200,000 clones, around 84% occurring once. This sequence joins TRBV19 and TRBJ1-1; 8 bases align to TRBD1. The clonotype comes from a woman aged 25 to 39 who had been exposed to COVID-19. The sample comprised PBMCs or T cells enriched from blood (not recorded which). The DNA for the CDR3 is TGTGCCAGTAGTACGGACAGGGAAGACACTGAAGCTTTCTTT. Translating gives CASSTDREDTEAFF. Based on the CDR3 plus reference TRBV19 and TRBJ1-1, the full variable domain is DGGITQSPKYLFRKEGQNVTLSCEQNLNHDAMYWYRQDPGQGLRLIYYSQIVNDFQKGDIAEGYSVSREKKESFPLTVTSAQKNPTAFYLCASSTDREDTEAFFGQGTRLTVV.